This TCR beta chain was sequenced during a study of T cells in Graves' hyperthyroidism and ophthalmopathy (dated by TCRdb to about 2019). A note on the overall study: Peripheral blood was sampled at the time of initial diagnosis, prior to any treatment. Prospective prediction of ophthalmopathy was tested in an independent validation cohort consisting of fewer than 20 hyperthyroidism patients and around 17 patients who later progressed to ophthalmopathy. To identify TCR V-J signatures that set the groups apart, the researchers used a discovery cohort of more than 95 patients, made up of about 44 with Graves' ophthalmopathy and 55 to 65 with stable Graves' hyperthyroidism. After sampling, hyperthyroidism patients received methimazole starting at 30 mg daily, and ophthalmopathy patients received high-dose intravenous methylprednisolone. TCR Vbeta CDR3 sequencing of 120 to 150 peripheral blood samples (more than 40 ophthalmopathy, some 75 hyperthyroidism and some 17 progressor patients) is reported in the paper. The study also compared thyroid tissue and blood T-cell repertoires from roughly 6 Graves' hyperthyroidism patients. For training and testing, the approximately 97 patients in the discovery cohort were randomly divided in a 7:3 ratio. The investigation overall reported the following: Sample size was not statistically predetermined, and blinding of investigators to group allocation was not performed. Most expanded thyroid clonotypes (frequency above 0.001) were also found in blood, which suggests that blood repertoires may mirror thyroid immune responses. In validation, progression to ophthalmopathy was predicted by the model with 55% to 71% sensitivity and approximately 78% specificity, a median of 6.5 months before onset. Ophthalmopathy was separated from stable hyperthyroidism by a 13 V-J signature model, with 85% to 90% sensitivity and 81% to 82% specificity obtained in cross-validation and 80%/75% obtained in testing.

This clonotype was counted at least ten times. This clone's antigen is unknown. Per-nucleotide qualities are absent, and no much larger clonotype sits a single base away. The TCR beta CDR3 regions were amplified from RNA transcripts. For the first round of RT-PCR on the TCR CDR3, the HTBI primer set was used together with the Qiagen OneStep RT-PCR kit. Libraries were constructed in a second round of multiplex PCR, after which size selection and purification were performed. The libraries were sequenced on an Illumina HiSeq2000 using paired-end 100 bp reads. The published analysis was carried out like this. SOAPnuke was used to process the raw data, removing reads that contained adapters or uncalled bases, had a mean Phred below 15, or lacked an exact match to the constant primer or identifier. COPE v1.2.5 was used to merge the high-quality paired reads, and each unique nucleotide sequence was defined as a clonotype. MiTCR v1.1 was used to align clonotypes to the IMGT TRBV, TRBD and TRBJ reference segments. The analysis included only V-J combinations with a frequency above 0.0001, which together covered 99% to 99.2% of the repertoires. The TCS score was defined as the ratio of F50 (clonal expansion) to E x V (chaos), calculated using BLOSUM62-based TCRdist between CDR3 peptides within each V-J. Welch's t-statistics and random forest reduced approximately 520 V-J features to around 14, which were used in a naive Bayes classifier (R e1071). The public reads were run again by TCRdb, first through fastp at Q25 and then through MiXCR, and only productive beta chains were kept. CDR3 protein duplicates are merged, each entry listing the most common genes and DNA. These V and J calls derive from TCRdb rather than the authors' analysis. The sample has 350,000 to 400,000 distinct CDR3 sequences on record, 19% of them singletons. The top ten hold around 3.6% of the sample.

Stable Graves' hyperthyroidism was defined as the absence of progression to ophthalmopathy over 18 months of follow-up. Hyperthyroidism patients were aged 18 to 65 years and newly diagnosed, with disease duration of less than 2 months. Any patient with an uncontrolled infection, another autoimmune disease, pregnancy or lactation was excluded. Diagnoses were established on the basis of clinical symptoms, serum thyroxine and TRAb, thyroid ultrasound, and orbital computed tomography. PBMCs were isolated from around 10 ml of fresh peripheral blood by Ficoll-Paque density gradient centrifugation. Total RNA was extracted using Trizol reagent, and RNA quality was assessed on an Agilent 2100 Bioanalyzer. Sequencing was carried out using blood. The sequence derives from a woman aged 18-30 years with Graves' hyperthyroidism.

The bases read TGTGCCAGCAGTTACGAGGGGGGCACCTTATTAGAGCAGTACTTC. Translation gives CASSYEGGTLLEQYF. The sequence joins TRBV6-5 to TRBJ2-7; the D match is possibly TRBD1 or TRBD2, with 6 bases aligned in each. The CDR3 starts with the cysteine, ends with the phenylalanine, and has 15 residues. CDR3 DNA only is kept here, 45 bases in frame from base 1. The germline V gene encodes CDR1 MNHEY and CDR2 SVGAGI. V and J lose 2 bases and 7 bases, and a span of 18 bases separates them.